This TCR beta chain was documented in a study of cytomegalovirus exposure and HLA in healthy donors. General study results and limits: Rarity marked most TCR sequences, yet some public TCRs occurred in many donors.

In its sample, this clone was seen once. What it recognizes is unknown. PCR primers comprised 60 Vbeta and 13 Jbeta primers. This table comes from immunoSEQ multiplex PCR, and its TCRdb copy is limited to in-frame clones, with some not included. The sample has some 160,000 clones, 77% seen once. Germline CDR1 and CDR2: MNHEY and SVGAGI. The V and J ends lost 0 bases and 1 base respectively, with 12 bases between them. The CDR3 runs to 16 residues. The V call is TRBV6-5, the J call TRBJ2-5; tentatively, D is TRBD2 (6 bases). Sample: PBMCs. This receptor was identified in a woman aged 25-40 years in good health and CMV-seronegative. The CDR3 loop is CASSYSPTRLQETQYF. The DNA of the CDR3 is TGTGCCAGCAGTTACTCCCCGACTAGGCTCCAAGAGACCCAGTACTTC.